This passage covers 12 T cell receptor beta chains from one sample sequenced in a study of T cells in Graves' hyperthyroidism and ophthalmopathy. Researchers took RNA transcripts and amplified the TCR beta CDR3 regions from them. First-round RT-PCR targeting the TCR CDR3 was performed with the HTBI primer set. TCRdb itself ran the multiplex PCR reads through MiXCR, one entry per CDR3 protein. The sample includes about half a million distinct CDR3 sequences, about 22% of them seen just once. Input material: blood. These TCRs come from a woman in her sixties or seventies with Graves' ophthalmopathy.

This clonotype was recorded a few times. The chain combines TRBV14 with TRBJ2-3; TRBD2 agrees at 16 bases. Looked up from germline, CDR1 is SGHDN and CDR2 is FVKESK. V gave up 3 bases and J gave up 7 bases; unmatched junction bases: 4. CDR3 length equals 16 residues. Here the CDR3 reads CASSQGLAGGPHTQYF. CDR3 nucleotides: TGTGCCAGCAGCCAGGGACTAGCGGGAGGGCCCCATACGCAGTATTTT.

The CDR3 loop is CASSPRPRDTQYF. The DNA for the CDR3 is TGCGCCAGCAGCCCCCGTCCTCGAGATACGCAGTATTTT. V and J are TRBV5-1 and TRBJ2-3, with no clear D. This CDR3 is 13 amino acids long. Per germline, CDR1 SGHRS and CDR2 YFSETQ. V shed 4 bases and J shed 5 bases, with 11 bases lying between them.

About this clonotype itself: At one end the junction does not follow the germline gene, possibly because of a read error. The J gene is TRBJ2-3, the V gene TRBV20-1; 7 bases map to TRBD2. This CDR3 is built from 14 residues. Germline-derived CDR1 and CDR2 are DFQATT and SNEGSKA (reference sequence). The CDR3 sequence: CSARGAGYTDTQYF. Written as DNA, the CDR3 is TGCAGTGCCAGAGGAGCGGGATACACAGATACGCAGTATTTT.

This clonotype was observed many times. V and J are TRBV7-2 and TRBJ2-1, with D hard to call. CDR1 SGHTA and CDR2 FQGNSA come from the germline V gene. This CDR3 region has 11 residues. Trimming stripped 4 bases from V and 10 bases from J, with 8 bases between. CDR3 in DNA: TGTGCCAGCAGCTCTCATTTCGAGCAGTTCTTC. Protein product: CASSSHFEQFF.

This clonotype was seen ten or more times. V gene TRBV2 combines with J gene TRBJ2-1, with D perhaps given as TRBD1 or TRBD2 (5 bases each). The CDR3 has 15 amino acids. Trimming left V 5 bases short and J 2 bases short, with 13 bases between. Germline V gives CDR1 SNHLY, CDR2 FYNNEI. This CDR3 is CASSRGLSTYNEQFF. CDR3 nucleotide sequence: TGTGCCAGCAGTCGGGGCCTCAGCACCTACAATGAGCAGTTCTTC.

This clonotype has a count of ten or more. This chain connects TRBV12-3 or TRBV12-4 to TRBJ1-1, with D possibly matching TRBD1 (5 bases). V lost 7 bases and J 6 bases, leaving 9 bases between the germline ends. The length of the CDR3 is 11 residues. The CDR3 nucleotides are TGTGCCAGCACGGCGGGGGCTGAAGCTTTCTTT. As protein: CASTAGAEAFF.

The chain joins TRBV5-5 to TRBJ1-1; weak D call: TRBD1 (5 bases). CDR1 and CDR2 from the germline V gene are SGHKS and YYEKEE (reference sequence). CDR3 length: 14 residues. The V end lost 1 base, the J end lost 3 bases, and 10 bases lay between the germline ends. The CDR3 nucleotides are TGTGCCAGCAGCTTGACAGGTCTGGACACTGAAGCTTTCTTT. As protein: CASSLTGLDTEAFF.

The sample holds many counts of this clonotype. V and J are TRBV7-2 and TRBJ1-1; 8 nucleotides line up with TRBD1. From germline, CDR1 is SGHTA and CDR2 FQGNSA. This CDR3 comprises 12 residues. V shed 5 bases, J shed 11 bases, and the junction held 7 bases outside the gene matches. CDR3 region: CASSETGDRAFF. In DNA, the CDR3 is TGTGCCAGCAGCGAGACAGGGGACCGGGCTTTCTTT.

This clonotype was seen a single time. This chain connects TRBV3-1 to TRBJ2-1, with D uncertain. Germline-derived CDR1 and CDR2 are LGHDT and YNNKEL (reference sequence). This CDR3 contains 12 residues. V was cut by 2 bases and J by 10 bases, with 9 bases left in between. CDR3: CASSQNRGEQFF. In DNA, the CDR3 is TGTGCCAGCAGCCAAAACCGTGGGGAGCAGTTCTTC.

This clonotype has just a few counts. The V call is TRBV6-1, the J call TRBJ1-5; a possible D gene is TRBD1 (5 bases). CDR1 MNHNS and CDR2 SASEGT come from the germline V gene. This CDR3 contains 15 residues. V gave up 5 bases and J gave up 5 bases, with 16 bases separating them. In nucleotides, the CDR3 is TGTGCCAGCAGTTATTCTGGGACGTCAGATCAGCCCCAGCATTTT. Translation gives CASSYSGTSDQPQHF.

The chain couples TRBV19 to TRBJ1-1; D may be TRBD1 (6 bases). Germline V gene data show CDR1 as LNHDA and CDR2 as SQIVND (reference sequence). Trimming removed 4 bases from V and 1 base from J, with 10 bases in between. The CDR3 totals 14 residues. The CDR3 is CASSKGGANTEAFF. The DNA for the CDR3 is TGTGCCAGTAGTAAGGGGGGGGCGAACACTGAAGCTTTCTTT.

The chain joins TRBV3-1 to TRBJ2-7; 7 nucleotides agree with TRBD2. The CDR3 loop spans 16 amino acids. The V gene end was trimmed by 1 base and the J gene end by 0 bases; junction bases not matched to a gene: 6. Germline lookup yields CDR1 LGHDT and CDR2 YNNKEL (reference sequence). CDR3 sequence (DNA): TGTGCCAGCAGCCAAGCTGGGCTAGCGGACTCCTACGAGCAGTACTTC. It encodes CASSQAGLADSYEQYF.